This record covers a single TCR beta chain. The record originates from a study of blood T cell repertoires in COVID-19. Looking at the study overall: Sites across the United States, Italy and Spain contributed samples from acute and convalescent COVID-19. The analysed material was cDNA or gDNA that came from T cells, B-cell-depleted T cells, or PBMCs.

As originally analysed: Estimates of nucleated cell counts were drawn from the amplification of reference gene primers. Repertoires were generated with immunoSEQ multiplex PCR, while TCRdb's copy carries only in-frame clones and drops some. V, J and clone size reflect that table, while D and trimming were determined from the DNA. The sample shows 200,000 to 250,000 clones, 70% to 90% of them seen only once. The CDR3 covers 15 residues. The germline V gene has CDR1 LNHDA and CDR2 SQIVND (reference sequence). V was pared by 3 bases and J by 6 bases, with 17 bases between. Cohort assignment relied on participant-reported clinical history.

This TCR came from a man in his thirties or forties who had recovered from COVID-19. Material for sequencing was PBMCs or T cells enriched from blood (not recorded which). The rearrangement uses TRBV19 and TRBJ1-2; D remains unclear. DNA for the CDR3: TGTGCCAGTAGTATGGGGAGCTCCTTCGCCGATGGCTACACCTTC. Protein sequence: CASSMGSSFADGYTF.